These 8 T cell receptor beta chains were sequenced from one sample in a study of blood T cell repertoires in COVID-19. Assay: immunoSEQ multiplex PCR; the TCRdb copy retains only in-frame clones and omits some. Among under 250,000 clones listed, around four fifths were seen once. Sequences were obtained from peripheral blood. Receptors originate from a man in his fifties with active or convalescent COVID-19.

V is TRBV7-2 and J is TRBJ1-4; 9 bases line up with TRBD1. After removal of 5 bases from V and 6 bases from J, the junction contained 7 bases not matched to a gene. Germline V CDR1 and CDR2: SGHTA, FQGNSA. The CDR3 is 15 amino acids. The CDR3: CASSPRRDRDEKLFF. CDR3 nucleotides: TGTGCCAGCAGCCCGCGGAGGGACAGGGATGAAAAACTGTTTTTT.

The J gene is TRBJ1-1, the V gene TRBV30, with D unclear. The length of the CDR3 is 14 residues. Germline loops: CDR1 GTSNPN, CDR2 SVGIG (reference sequence). Trimming removed 1 base from V and 0 bases from J, with 9 bases in between. CDR3 bases: TGTGCCTGGAGTGCCAGACGGGTGAACACTGAAGCTTTCTTT. Protein product: CAWSARRVNTEAFF.

The chain uses TRBV7-9 and TRBJ1-1; possibly TRBD1 for D (5 bases). V lost 5 bases to trimming and J lost 4 bases, with 14 bases between them. Germline CDR1 is SEHNR and CDR2 is FQNEAQ (reference sequence). The length of the CDR3 is 14 residues. In DNA form, the CDR3 reads TGTGCCAGCAGCCCGACAGCCAACCCCACTGAAGCTTTCTTT. Amino acids: CASSPTANPTEAFF.

The chain has TRBV7-3 and TRBJ2-3, with D tentatively TRBD2 (6 bases). The germline V gene has CDR1 SGHTA and CDR2 FQGTGA. This CDR3 is 15 amino acids long. The ends were cut back, 3 bases at V and 0 bases at J, with 10 bases in the middle. CDR3 residues: CASSFRGFSTDTQYF. In DNA, the CDR3 is TGTGCCAGCAGCTTTCGGGGGTTTAGCACAGATACGCAGTATTTT.

V usage is TRBV18 and J usage is TRBJ1-3; 8 bases are a match to TRBD1. Germline-derived CDR1 and CDR2 are KGHSH and LQKENI. The ends lost 4 bases at V and 0 bases at J; junction bases unmatched: 2. This CDR3 has 15 amino acids. This chain's CDR3 is CASSQGQGSGNTIYF. The CDR3, as DNA: TGTGCCAGCTCACAAGGACAGGGCTCTGGAAACACCATATATTTT.

This clone has a single count. The chain has TRBV11-2 and TRBJ1-2, with no clear D. CDR1 and CDR2 from the germline V gene are SGHAT and FQNNGV. The CDR3 has 13 residues. Trimming pared 6 bases from V and 3 bases from J, leaving 11 bases between. As DNA, the CDR3 is TGTGCCAGCAGGGGCCTAAGAGACTATGGCTACACCTTC. Protein product: CASRGLRDYGYTF.

The chain recombines TRBV28 with TRBJ2-7; D uncertain. The germline V and J ends were trimmed by 5 bases and 1 base, with 12 bases remaining between them. Germline assignment: CDR1 MDHEN and CDR2 SYDVKM. There are 14 residues in the CDR3. The CDR3 sequence: CASSKALGSYEQYF. CDR3 bases: TGTGCCAGCAGTAAGGCCCTCGGGTCCTACGAGCAGTACTTC. Complete variable domain (other parts from reference TRBV28 and TRBJ2-7): DVKVTQSSRYLVKRTGEKVFLECVQDMDHENMFWYRQDPGLGLRLIYFSYDVKMKEKGDIPEGYSVSREKKERFSLILESASTNQTSMYLCASSKALGSYEQYFGPGTRLTVT.

This chain links TRBV11-2 with TRBJ2-1; TRBD1 might be the D (7 bases). The germline gives CDR1 SGHAT, CDR2 FQNNGV. The V gene lost 3 bases and the J gene lost 5 bases, with 14 bases spanning the gap. The CDR3 spans 15 residues. The CDR3 reads CASSFETGRNNEQFF. In DNA form, the CDR3 reads TGTGCCAGCAGCTTCGAGACAGGGAGGAACAATGAGCAGTTCTTC.